The clone carrying this TCR beta chain showed up just a few times. Its antigen is still unknown. This record belongs to a study of T cell responses to AZD1222 COVID-19 vaccine. Study results and limitations: AZD1222 recipients seropositive at baseline numbered only six or seven.

The method was immunoSEQ multiplex PCR; TCRdb's version includes in-frame clones alone and lacks a portion of them. The sample includes about 140,000 clones, about 89% seen only once; the top ten take around 5%. This CDR3 contains 15 residues. V lost 2 bases, J lost 2 bases, and 1 base stayed unmatched. In germline, CDR1 is KGHSH, CDR2 LQKENI. The clonotype was recovered from an adult in good health. The input for sequencing was peripheral blood, taken on day 0 of AZD1222 vaccination. The chain couples TRBV18 to TRBJ2-1; TRBD1 agrees at 9 bases. Here the CDR3 reads CASSPGDRAYNEQFF. CDR3 bases: TGTGCCAGCTCACCAGGGGACAGGGCCTACAATGAGCAGTTCTTC. Supplemented by reference TRBV18 and TRBJ2-1, the full variable domain reads NAGVMQNPRHLVRRRGQEARLRCSPMKGHSHVYWYRQLPEEGLKFMVYLQKENIIDESGMPKERFSAEFPKEGPSILRIQQVVRGDSAAYFCASSPGDRAYNEQFFGPGTRLTVL.